This TCR beta chain originates from a study of response to subunit inactivated influenza vaccine. CDR3 length equals 13 residues. Trimming removed 8 bases at V and 5 bases at J, with 18 bases between. The germline V gene encodes CDR1 SQVTM and CDR2 ANQGSEA. TCRdb used MiXCR to reprocess the RT-PCR reads, holding one entry per CDR3 protein. Of 280,000 or so distinct CDR3 sequences in the sample, 21% are singletons; the top ten hold 9.5% to 13%. Overall study findings and caveats: The authors offered the suggestion that each seasonal influenza vaccination recruits few new T cells.

This clonotype has more than one count but fewer than ten. The antigen remains undetermined. This chain joins TRBV29-1 and TRBJ1-1; unclear D gene. This specimen was PBMCs from blood, taken 21 months after vaccination. The TCR comes from a man between 50 and 75 years old who received an inactivated influenza vaccine. CDR3 nucleotide sequence: TGCAGCCTCCCGGACTGGAGCGGGACTGAAGCTTTCTTT. This sequence encodes CSLPDWSGTEAFF.